This T cell receptor beta chain was observed in a study of OX40 agonist ivuxolimab in advanced cancers. Study at large: One patient with hepatocellular carcinoma and two with cutaneous melanoma, three in all, had partial responses.

TCRdb keeps only in-frame clones here, not all; method: immunoSEQ multiplex PCR. The table lists approximately 30,000 clones, around four fifths of them singletons. Per the germline V gene, CDR1 is SGDLS and CDR2 is YYNGEE. CDR3 size: 15 residues. V dropped 0 bases and J dropped 0 bases, with 10 bases sitting between them. This TCR was sampled from an adult with an advanced solid tumor such as melanoma, head and neck, liver or kidney cancer. The chain employs TRBV9 and TRBJ2-7; possibly TRBD2 for D (5 bases). This specimen consisted of CD4+ or CD8+ T cells sorted from blood, obtained in a trial of the OX40 agonist ivuxolimab. CDR3 region: CASSVGPADSYEQYF. The CDR3 DNA reads TGTGCCAGCAGCGTAGGACCAGCGGACTCCTACGAGCAGTACTTC.